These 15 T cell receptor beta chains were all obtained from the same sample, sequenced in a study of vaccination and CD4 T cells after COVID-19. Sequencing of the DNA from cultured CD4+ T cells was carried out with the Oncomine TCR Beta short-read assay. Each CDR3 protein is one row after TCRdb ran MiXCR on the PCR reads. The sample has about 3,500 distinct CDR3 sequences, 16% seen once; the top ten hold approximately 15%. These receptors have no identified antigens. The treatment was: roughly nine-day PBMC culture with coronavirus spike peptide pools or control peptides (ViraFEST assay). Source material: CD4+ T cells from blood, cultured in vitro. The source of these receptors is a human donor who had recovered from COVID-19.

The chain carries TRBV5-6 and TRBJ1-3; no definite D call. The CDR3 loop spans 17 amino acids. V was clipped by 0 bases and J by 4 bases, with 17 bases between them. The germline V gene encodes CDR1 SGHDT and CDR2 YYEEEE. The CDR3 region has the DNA TGTGCCAGCAGCTTGGCCCGAGTCGGGGTTTCGGGAAACACCATATATTTT. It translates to CASSLARVGVSGNTIYF. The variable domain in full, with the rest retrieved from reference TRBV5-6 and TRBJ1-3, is DAGVTQSPTHLIKTRGQQVTLRCSPKSGHDTVSWYQQALGQGPQFIFQYYEEEERQRGNFPDRFSGHQFPNYSSELNVNALLLGDSALYLCASSLARVGVSGNTIYFGEGSWLTVV.

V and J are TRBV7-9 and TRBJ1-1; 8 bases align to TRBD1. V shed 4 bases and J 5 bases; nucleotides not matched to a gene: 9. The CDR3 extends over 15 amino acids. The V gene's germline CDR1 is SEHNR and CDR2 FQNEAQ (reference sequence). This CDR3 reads CASSSMDRDETEAFF. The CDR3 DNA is TGTGCCAGCAGCTCAATGGACAGGGATGAGACTGAAGCTTTCTTT.

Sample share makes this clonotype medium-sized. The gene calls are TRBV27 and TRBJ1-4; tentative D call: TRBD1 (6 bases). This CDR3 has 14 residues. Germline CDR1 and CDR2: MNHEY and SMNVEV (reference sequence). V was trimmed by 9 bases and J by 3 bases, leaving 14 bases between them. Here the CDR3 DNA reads TGTGCCAGTAGCTCCAGGGGATCTAATGAAAAACTGTTTTTT. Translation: CASSSRGSNEKLFF.

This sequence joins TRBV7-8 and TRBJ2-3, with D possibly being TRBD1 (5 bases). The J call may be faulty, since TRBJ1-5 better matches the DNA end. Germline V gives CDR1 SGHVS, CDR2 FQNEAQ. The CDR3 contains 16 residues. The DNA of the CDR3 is TGTGCCAGCAGCTTAGGTGAGCTCGGGACCACAGATACGCAGCATTTT. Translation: CASSLGELGTTDTQHF.

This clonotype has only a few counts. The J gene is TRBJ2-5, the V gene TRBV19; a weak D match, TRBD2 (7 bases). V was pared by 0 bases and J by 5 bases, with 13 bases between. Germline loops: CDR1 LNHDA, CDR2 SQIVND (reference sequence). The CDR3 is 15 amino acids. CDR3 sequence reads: CASSIEWGGPETQYF. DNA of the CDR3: TGTGCCAGTAGTATAGAGTGGGGGGGGCCTGAGACCCAGTACTTC.

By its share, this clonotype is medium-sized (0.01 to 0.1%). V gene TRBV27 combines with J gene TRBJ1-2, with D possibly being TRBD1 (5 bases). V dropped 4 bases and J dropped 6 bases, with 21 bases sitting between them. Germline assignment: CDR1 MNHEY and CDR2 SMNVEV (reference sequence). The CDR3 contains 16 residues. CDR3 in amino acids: CASSYWTGTSFNGYTF. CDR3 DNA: TGTGCCAGCAGTTATTGGACGGGGACTTCTTTTAATGGCTACACCTTC.

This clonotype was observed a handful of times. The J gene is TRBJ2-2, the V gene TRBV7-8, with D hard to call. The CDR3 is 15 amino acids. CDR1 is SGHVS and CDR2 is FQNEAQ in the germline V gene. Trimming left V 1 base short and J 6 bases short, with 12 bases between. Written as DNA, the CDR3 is TGTGCCAGCAGCTTAGGTCCGATTAGCCCCGGGGAGCTGTTTTTT. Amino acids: CASSLGPISPGELFF.

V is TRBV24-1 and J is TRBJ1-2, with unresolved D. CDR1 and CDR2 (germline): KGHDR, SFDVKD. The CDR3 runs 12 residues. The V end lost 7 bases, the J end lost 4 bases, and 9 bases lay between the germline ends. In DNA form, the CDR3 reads TGTGCCACCAGCTTGACGGGCTATGGCTACACCTTC. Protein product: CATSLTGYGYTF.

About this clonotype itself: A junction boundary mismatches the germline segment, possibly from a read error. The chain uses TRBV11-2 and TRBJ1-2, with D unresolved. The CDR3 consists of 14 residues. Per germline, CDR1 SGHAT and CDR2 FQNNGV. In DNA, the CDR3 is TGTGCCAGCAGCGCCCCCCCCCGTAACTATGGCCACACCTTC. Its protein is CASSAPPRNYGHTF.

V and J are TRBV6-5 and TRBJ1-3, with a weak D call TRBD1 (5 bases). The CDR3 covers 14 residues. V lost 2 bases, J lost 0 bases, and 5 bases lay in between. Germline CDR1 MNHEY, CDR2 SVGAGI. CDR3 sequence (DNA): TGTGCCAGCAGTTACAGGGGCTCTGGAAACACCATATATTTT. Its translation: CASSYRGSGNTIYF.

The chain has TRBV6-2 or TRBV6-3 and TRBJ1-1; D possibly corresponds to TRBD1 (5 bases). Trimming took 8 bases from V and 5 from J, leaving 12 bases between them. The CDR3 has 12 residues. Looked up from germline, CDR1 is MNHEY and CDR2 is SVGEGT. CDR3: CASGRGRTEAFF. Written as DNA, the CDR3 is TGTGCCAGCGGTCGGGGGAGAACTGAAGCTTTCTTT.

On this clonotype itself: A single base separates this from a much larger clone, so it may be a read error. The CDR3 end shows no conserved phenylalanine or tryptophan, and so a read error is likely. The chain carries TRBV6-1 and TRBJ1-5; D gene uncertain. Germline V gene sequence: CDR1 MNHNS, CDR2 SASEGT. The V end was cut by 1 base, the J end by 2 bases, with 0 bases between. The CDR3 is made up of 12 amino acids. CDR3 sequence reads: CASSEGNQPQHS. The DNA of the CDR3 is TGTGCCAGCAGTGAAGGCAATCAGCCCCAGCATTCT.

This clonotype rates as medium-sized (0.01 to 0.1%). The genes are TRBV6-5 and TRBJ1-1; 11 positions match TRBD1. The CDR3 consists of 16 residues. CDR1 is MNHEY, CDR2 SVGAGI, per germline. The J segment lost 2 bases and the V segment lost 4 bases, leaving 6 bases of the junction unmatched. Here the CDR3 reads CASSLRTGGVNTEAFF. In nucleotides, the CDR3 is TGTGCCAGCAGTTTGCGGACAGGGGGCGTCAACACTGAAGCTTTCTTT.

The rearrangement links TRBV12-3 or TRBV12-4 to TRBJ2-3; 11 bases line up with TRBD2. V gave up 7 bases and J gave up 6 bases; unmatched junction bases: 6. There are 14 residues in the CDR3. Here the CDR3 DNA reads TGTGCCAGCACCGTTAGCGGGGGGGGGGATACGCAGTATTTT. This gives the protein CASTVSGGGDTQYF.

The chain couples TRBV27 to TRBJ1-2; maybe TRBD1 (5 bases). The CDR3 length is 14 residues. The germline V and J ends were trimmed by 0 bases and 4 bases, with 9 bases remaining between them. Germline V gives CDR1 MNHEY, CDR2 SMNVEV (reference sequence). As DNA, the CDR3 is TGTGCCAGCAGTTTATCAGGGGTTACCTATGGCTACACCTTC. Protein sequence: CASSLSGVTYGYTF.